The rows below give T cell receptor beta chains drawn from one sample of a study of human T cells and chemical hapten exposure. TCRdb fed the RACE reads into MiXCR, producing one record per CDR3 protein. The sample yields more than 65,000 distinct CDR3 sequences, about 9.3% seen once. This sample comprised whole blood, obtained in connection with sensitization to the hapten diphenylcyclopropenone (DPC). These receptors were taken from a woman aged 45-60 years with alopecia areata. Some clones in this sample may be carry-over from other donors' samples. CDR3s include the opening cysteine and the closing phenylalanine or tryptophan. D genes are given only for firm matches. Size values are once, few and many counts, or a class for expanded clones, and some rows have none.

v_call: TRBV12-3/TRBV12-4
d_call: NA
clone_size: many
j_call: TRBJ1-3
cdr3_nt: TGTGCCAGCAGTTTAGCGGCGTCGGGCATCACTCACACCATATATTTT
cdr3_aa: CASSLAASGITHTIYF

v_call: TRBV27
d_call: NA
clone_size: NA
j_call: TRBJ1-6
cdr3_nt: TGTGCCAGCAGTTTCCGGAAGCGCGCCTATAATTCACCCCTCCACTTT
cdr3_aa: CASSFRKRAYNSPLHF

v_call: TRBV7-6
d_call: TRBD1
clone_size: few
j_call: TRBJ1-1
cdr3_nt: TGTGCCAGCAGCTTAGCCGGGACAGGGTCCTCCATGAACACTGAAGCTTTCTTT
cdr3_aa: CASSLAGTGSSMNTEAFF

v_call: TRBV12-3/TRBV12-4
d_call: TRBD1
clone_size: NA
j_call: TRBJ2-3
cdr3_nt: TGTGCCAGCAGTTCACCGGGACAGAGGTTCCCAGATACGCAGTATTTT
cdr3_aa: CASSSPGQRFPDTQYF

v_call: TRBV29-1
d_call: TRBD2
clone_size: few
j_call: TRBJ2-2
cdr3_nt: TGCAGCGTTGATCTGCTAGCGGAGAACACCGGGGAGCTGTTTTTT
cdr3_aa: CSVDLLAENTGELFF

v_call: TRBV19
d_call: NA
clone_size: many
j_call: TRBJ1-5
cdr3_nt: TGTGCCAGTAGTATCCCGGGAGCCGGGCCCCAGCATTTT
cdr3_aa: CASSIPGAGPQHF

v_call: TRBV5-5
d_call: TRBD2
clone_size: few
j_call: TRBJ2-1
cdr3_nt: TGTGCCAGCAGCGCGGGCCTTCCGGGGGGTGAGCAGTTCTTC
cdr3_aa: CASSAGLPGGEQFF

v_call: TRBV5-1
d_call: NA
clone_size: NA
j_call: TRBJ2-1
cdr3_nt: TGCGCCAGCAGCGTGGGCGGGTACAATGAGCAGTTCTTC
cdr3_aa: CASSVGGYNEQFF

v_call: TRBV30
d_call: NA
clone_size: NA
j_call: TRBJ2-2
cdr3_nt: TGTGCCCGTCTAACGGTACCGCCGCAGGGGAAAAGGGACGGGGAGCTGTTTTTT
cdr3_aa: CARLTVPPQGKRDGELFF

v_call: TRBV18
d_call: TRBD1
clone_size: few
j_call: TRBJ2-7
cdr3_nt: TGTGCCAGCTCCCGAGACAGGGCAGGCAACGAGCAGTACTTC
cdr3_aa: CASSRDRAGNEQYF

v_call: TRBV20-1
d_call: TRBD2
clone_size: NA
j_call: TRBJ2-7
cdr3_nt: TGCAGTGCTTATCCCCCGACTAGCGTCTACGAGCAGTACTTC
cdr3_aa: CSAYPPTSVYEQYF

v_call: TRBV20-1
d_call: NA
clone_size: NA
j_call: TRBJ2-1
cdr3_nt: TGCAGTGCTAGGTTAGGGCCGGAATTCTTC
cdr3_aa: CSARLGPEFF

v_call: TRBV11-2
d_call: NA
clone_size: NA
j_call: TRBJ2-4
cdr3_nt: TGTGCCAGCAGCCCGGTCGTGGAAAACATTCAGTACTTC
cdr3_aa: CASSPVVENIQYF

v_call: TRBV29-1
d_call: TRBD1
clone_size: NA
j_call: TRBJ2-2
cdr3_nt: TGCAGCGCTCAGGCGGGGACAGGGGGCACCGGGGAGCTGTTTTTT
cdr3_aa: CSAQAGTGGTGELFF